The 30 T cell receptor beta chains listed next were all sequenced from one sample in a study of cytomegalovirus exposure and HLA in healthy donors. A multiplex PCR was run with 60 Vbeta primers and 13 Jbeta primers. The assay was immunoSEQ multiplex PCR, and TCRdb's table has in-frame clones only and misses some. The profile shows 100,000 to 150,000 clones, 65% to 85% of them singletons. Sequenced input: PBMCs. The origin of the receptors is a middle-aged woman in good health and CMV-seronegative.

The chain uses TRBV6-1 and TRBJ2-5; 7 nucleotides line up with TRBD2. The DNA end lines up better with TRBJ2-7; the J call may be wrong. Germline CDR1 and CDR2: MNHNS and SASEGT. The CDR3 covers 14 residues. CDR3 sequence (DNA): TGTGCCAGCAGTACCGGGGGGAGCTCCTACGAGCAGTACTTC. Its protein product is CASSTGGSSYEQYF.

The chain uses TRBV5-1 and TRBJ1-4; D is perhaps TRBD1 (5 bases). CDR3 length equals 14 residues. Germline V gene lookup returns CDR1 SGHRS and CDR2 YFSETQ. The ends were cut back, 6 bases at V and 1 base at J, with 10 bases in the middle. The CDR3 coding sequence is TGCGCCAGCAACCTCGGGGGAACTAATGAAAAACTGTTTTTT. Translated, it gives CASNLGGTNEKLFF.

V usage is TRBV29-1 and J usage is TRBJ2-7, with D possibly matching TRBD1 (6 bases). V was pared by 5 bases and J by 3 bases, with 8 bases between. Germline CDR1 is SQVTM and CDR2 is ANQGSEA. The CDR3 has 11 residues. CDR3 amino acids: CSVTGHYEQYF. The CDR3 DNA reads as TGCAGCGTTACAGGGCACTACGAGCAGTACTTC.

The CDR3 nucleotides read TGTGCCACCAGCAGACCCGGACAGGGGCTGGATGGCTACACCTTC. It specifies CATSRPGQGLDGYTF. V usage is TRBV15 and J usage is TRBJ1-2; 9 positions agree with TRBD1. Germline V gene lookup returns CDR1 LNHNV and CDR2 YYDKDF (reference sequence). Unmatched junction bases numbered 7, after V lost 2 bases and J lost 6 bases. The CDR3 has 15 residues.

CDR3 nucleotide sequence: TGTGCCAGCAGTCGCCCGACAGGGGGGTCCTACGAGCAGTACTTC. The encoded protein is CASSRPTGGSYEQYF. The chain is built from TRBV27 and TRBJ2-7, with 9 bases lining up with TRBD1. After removal of 5 bases from V and 1 base from J, the junction contained 6 bases not matched to a gene. Germline CDR1 is MNHEY and CDR2 is SMNVEV (reference sequence). CDR3 length: 15 amino acids.

This clone was picked up a small number of times. V gene TRBV7-2 combines with J gene TRBJ1-5; possibly TRBD1 for D (5 bases). The CDR3 contains 16 residues. The V gene's germline CDR1 is SGHTA and CDR2 FQGNSA. V was pared by 6 bases and J by 2 bases, with 17 bases between. The CDR3 sequence: CASRSGGGFGNQPQHF. The CDR3 coding sequence is TGTGCCAGCAGATCTGGGGGAGGGTTTGGCAATCAGCCCCAGCATTTT. Together with reference TRBV7-2 and TRBJ1-5, the CDR3 gives the full variable domain: GAGVSQSPSNKVTEKGKDVELRCDPISGHTALYWYRQSLGQGLEFLIYFQGNSAPDKSGLPSDRFSAERTGGSVSTLTIQRTQQEDSAVYLCASRSGGGFGNQPQHFGDGTRLSIL.

The rearrangement uses TRBV28 and TRBJ2-2; no clear D gene. Between the trimmed V and J ends, which lost 5 bases and 5 bases, there was a span of 18 bases. Germline assignment: CDR1 MDHEN and CDR2 SYDVKM. The CDR3 has 16 amino acids. The CDR3 here is CASSTTSVGRTGELFF. DNA of the CDR3: TGTGCCAGCAGTACCACCTCGGTAGGCAGGACCGGGGAGCTGTTTTTT.

This clone turned up a few times. The V gene is TRBV6-5, the J gene TRBJ2-5; D call uncertain. This CDR3 spans 16 amino acids. Trimming cost V 0 bases and J 1 base, with 12 bases left between them. Germline V CDR1 and CDR2: MNHEY, SVGAGI. The CDR3 nucleotides read TGTGCCAGCAGTTACTCCTTTCTCGCGCCCCAAGAGACCCAGTACTTC. The encoded protein is CASSYSFLAPQETQYF.

The rearrangement links TRBV28 to TRBJ2-5; D uncertain. CDR3 length: 12 amino acids. Deletions cut 7 bases from V and 2 bases from J, with 8 bases between. Germline V lookup: CDR1 MDHEN, CDR2 SYDVKM. CDR3 protein: CASKAGQETQYF. The CDR3 DNA is TGTGCCAGCAAAGCAGGTCAAGAGACCCAGTACTTC.

This clone showed up just a few times. The rearrangement uses TRBV12-5 and TRBJ1-1; D is ambiguous. V shed 4 bases and J shed 4 bases, with 7 bases lying between them. The CDR3 is 12 residues long. Germline lookup yields CDR1 LGHNT and CDR2 FRNRAP. The CDR3 spells CASGWEGTEAFF. CDR3 bases: TGTGCTAGTGGTTGGGAGGGCACTGAAGCTTTCTTT. Using reference TRBV12-5 and TRBJ1-1 for the parts outside the CDR3, the full variable domain is DARVTQTPRHKVTEMGQEVTMRCQPILGHNTVFWYRQTMMQGLELLAYFRNRAPLDDSGMPKDRFSAEMPDATLATLKIQPSEPRDSAVYFCASGWEGTEAFFGQGTRLTVV.

The chain uses TRBV6-1 and TRBJ1-2, with a weak D call TRBD1 (6 bases). The V and J ends lost 2 bases and 4 bases respectively, with 11 bases between them. Per the germline V gene, CDR1 is MNHNS and CDR2 is SASEGT. The CDR3 sequence is 14 residues long. The CDR3 sequence is CASSETGSGYGYTF. CDR3 sequence (DNA): TGTGCCAGCAGTGAAACAGGGAGTGGCTATGGCTACACCTTC.

This chain joins TRBV7-9 and TRBJ1-4, with D possibly matching TRBD1 (6 bases). The V and J ends lost 3 bases and 0 bases respectively, with 17 bases between them. The CDR3 sequence is 18 residues long. In germline, CDR1 is SEHNR, CDR2 FQNEAQ (reference sequence). This CDR3 reads CASSFGADSAATNEKLFF. The CDR3 nucleotides read TGTGCCAGCAGCTTCGGGGCGGACAGCGCAGCAACTAATGAAAAACTGTTTTTT.

The V and J genes are TRBV5-1 and TRBJ2-3; perhaps TRBD2 as D (5 bases). Germline V gene data show CDR1 as SGHRS and CDR2 as YFSETQ. There are 13 residues in the CDR3. V lost 6 bases, J lost 2 bases, and 10 bases lay in between. CDR3 DNA sequence: TGCGCCAGCACCACCGGGAACACAGATACGCAGTATTTT. Protein sequence: CASTTGNTDTQYF.

The V and J genes are TRBV27 and TRBJ2-7; 9 nucleotides agree with TRBD1. The CDR3 is made up of 15 amino acids. Germline-derived CDR1 and CDR2 are MNHEY and SMNVEV (reference sequence). With V trimmed by 4 bases and J by 3 bases, 7 bases remained unmatched. The chain's CDR3 is CASSSDSGQGYEQYF. The CDR3 DNA follows: TGTGCCAGCAGTTCTGACTCGGGACAGGGCTACGAGCAGTACTTC.

The gene calls are TRBV19 and TRBJ2-7; perhaps TRBD2 as D (5 bases). V was clipped by 0 bases and J by 6 bases, with 30 bases between them. Germline V CDR1 and CDR2: LNHDA, SQIVND (reference sequence). CDR3 length equals 20 residues. In nucleotides, the CDR3 is TGTGCCAGTAGTATAGATGCGTTCCGGGAAAAGGGATCAAAAGGTGGCGAGCAGTACTTC. Amino acid sequence: CASSIDAFREKGSKGGEQYF.

This chain joins TRBV27 and TRBJ1-2; 7 nucleotides line up with TRBD1. The length of the CDR3 is 15 residues. V was pared by 5 bases and J by 7 bases, with 13 bases of the junction left unmatched. CDR1 MNHEY and CDR2 SMNVEV come from the germline V gene (reference sequence). CDR3 DNA sequence: TGTGCCAGCAGTGGCCCGGGACAGCAACTCGCTGGCTACACCTTC. It specifies CASSGPGQQLAGYTF.

A remark on this clone: This sample includes further DNA sequences coding for the same CDR3. This chain connects TRBV5-8 to TRBJ2-7; 8 nucleotides agree with TRBD1. The CDR3 is 14 residues long. Germline CDR1 SGHTS, CDR2 YDEGEE. The J segment lost 6 bases and the V segment lost 0 bases, leaving 5 bases of the junction unmatched. CDR3 sequence: CASSLEDRAGEQYF. CDR3 bases: TGTGCCAGCAGCTTGGAGGACAGGGCGGGCGAGCAGTACTTC.

The rearrangement uses TRBV6-1 and TRBJ2-3; 9 nucleotides line up with TRBD2. The CDR3 length is 15 residues. Germline-derived CDR1 and CDR2 are MNHNS and SASEGT. The V and J ends lost 4 bases and 3 bases, in that order; junction bases with no gene match: 5. CDR3 in DNA: TGTGCCAGCAGTGCTAGGACTAGCGCAACAGATACGCAGTATTTT. Amino acid sequence: CASSARTSATDTQYF.

A note on this clone: Sequence at one end of the junction differs from germline and may be a read error. The chain has TRBV27 and TRBJ2-6, with 9 positions matching TRBD1. The CDR3 consists of 13 residues. The V gene's germline CDR1 is MNHEY and CDR2 SMNVEV (reference sequence). Written as DNA, the CDR3 is TGTGCCAGCTCGAGACAGGGGGACAACGTCCTGACTTTC. Translation gives CASSRQGDNVLTF. Full variable domain (remainder filled in from reference TRBV27 and TRBJ2-6): EAQVTQNPRYLITVTGKKLTVTCSQNMNHEYMSWYRQDPGLGLRQIYYSMNVEVTDKGDVPEGYKVSRKEKRNFPLILESPSPNQTSLYFCASSRQGDNVLTFGAGSRLTVL.

The rearrangement joins TRBV6-1 to TRBJ2-2; no firm D call. CDR3 length equals 14 residues. Germline CDR1 is MNHNS and CDR2 is SASEGT. V lost 4 bases and J lost 0, with 6 bases in between. The CDR3 protein is CASSVGPNTGELFF. CDR3 in DNA: TGTGCCAGCAGTGTTGGGCCGAACACCGGGGAGCTGTTTTTT.

The rearrangement uses TRBV27 and TRBJ2-2, with a weak D call TRBD1 (5 bases). The CDR3 extends over 15 amino acids. The V and J ends lost 3 bases and 4 bases respectively, with 12 bases between them. The germline gives CDR1 MNHEY, CDR2 SMNVEV (reference sequence). In DNA, the CDR3 is TGTGCCAGCAGTTTGGCCCAGGGTTCCACCGGGGAGCTGTTTTTT. Translation: CASSLAQGSTGELFF.

The chain joins TRBV27 to TRBJ2-4, with D unresolved. The CDR3 contains 14 residues. The germline V and J ends were trimmed by 4 bases and 6 bases, with 13 bases remaining between them. Germline-derived CDR1 and CDR2 are MNHEY and SMNVEV (reference sequence). CDR3 sequence reads: CASSSGALGNIQYF. The CDR3 nucleotides read TGTGCCAGCAGTTCCGGAGCGCTGGGAAACATTCAGTACTTC.

The chain links TRBV6-1 to TRBJ2-7; 7 bases line up with TRBD1. The J segment lost 3 bases and the V segment lost 4 bases, leaving 6 bases of the junction unmatched. Germline CDR1 reads MNHNS; CDR2 reads SASEGT. The CDR3 consists of 14 residues. The CDR3 DNA is TGTGCCAGCAGTGGCCGGACAGGTCTCTACGAGCAGTACTTC. It is translated as CASSGRTGLYEQYF.

This chain uses TRBV6-5 with TRBJ2-1, with D maybe TRBD2 (6 bases). Germline CDR1 is MNHEY and CDR2 is SVGAGI. V was cut by 7 bases and J by 9 bases, with 22 bases left in between. CDR3 size: 15 residues. DNA of the CDR3: TGTGCCAGCACCGCTTCATCCGGAGGGTCTACTGAGCAGTTCTTC. Protein product: CASTASSGGSTEQFF.

The chain combines TRBV7-2 with TRBJ2-1; D might be TRBD2 (5 bases). Per germline, CDR1 SGHTA and CDR2 FQGNSA. The CDR3 sequence is 15 residues long. Deletions cut 5 bases from V and 9 bases from J, with 20 bases between. CDR3 loop: CASSPVVTNLLEQFF. CDR3 sequence (DNA): TGTGCCAGCAGCCCCGTAGTGACTAATCTTCTTGAGCAGTTCTTC.

The rearrangement links TRBV7-6 to TRBJ2-3, with TRBD2 matching 11 bases. This CDR3 is built from 17 residues. Germline V gene sequence: CDR1 SGHVS, CDR2 FNYEAQ. V gave up 1 base and J gave up 0 bases; unmatched junction bases: 3. The CDR3 nucleotides read TGTGCCAGCAGCTTAGATAGCGGGGGGGCCAGCACAGATACGCAGTATTTT. Its translation: CASSLDSGGASTDTQYF.

The chain employs TRBV6-5 and TRBJ1-1; D is ambiguous. Trimming cost V 6 bases and J 1 base, with 15 bases left between them. Germline lookup yields CDR1 MNHEY and CDR2 SVGAGI. This CDR3 comprises 15 residues. The CDR3 region has the DNA TGTGCCAGCAGGGCGCGCGGGGTCGGGAACACTGAAGCTTTCTTT. Translated, it gives CASRARGVGNTEAFF.

This rearrangement joins TRBV5-1 to TRBJ2-3; 12 nucleotides align to TRBD2. The CDR3 loop spans 16 amino acids. Trimming removed 4 bases from V and 2 bases from J; junction bases left unmatched: 5. Germline assignment: CDR1 SGHRS and CDR2 YFSETQ. The CDR3 region is CASSARTSGITDTQYF. Written as DNA, the CDR3 is TGCGCCAGCAGCGCCCGGACTAGCGGGATCACAGATACGCAGTATTTT.

This clone was counted a single time. The V and J genes are TRBV28 and TRBJ2-1, with TRBD2 identical over 8 bases. Germline V lookup: CDR1 MDHEN, CDR2 SYDVKM. The CDR3 contains 15 residues. J lost 7 bases, V lost 2 bases, and 7 bases had no gene match. The CDR3 coding sequence is TGTGCCAGCAGTTTACTAGCGGGCAAGTCGAATGAGCAGTTCTTC. Protein sequence: CASSLLAGKSNEQFF.

This clone was seen a handful of times. The CDR3 coding sequence is TGTGCCAGCAGTGGGACAGGAGTTATGAACACTGAAGCTTTCTTT. Its translation: CASSGTGVMNTEAFF. The chain links TRBV27 to TRBJ1-1; 8 bases line up with TRBD1. This CDR3 comprises 15 residues. Germline V gene sequence: CDR1 MNHEY, CDR2 SMNVEV (reference sequence). V trimming: 5 bases; J trimming: 0 bases; junction bases outside the gene matches: 5.